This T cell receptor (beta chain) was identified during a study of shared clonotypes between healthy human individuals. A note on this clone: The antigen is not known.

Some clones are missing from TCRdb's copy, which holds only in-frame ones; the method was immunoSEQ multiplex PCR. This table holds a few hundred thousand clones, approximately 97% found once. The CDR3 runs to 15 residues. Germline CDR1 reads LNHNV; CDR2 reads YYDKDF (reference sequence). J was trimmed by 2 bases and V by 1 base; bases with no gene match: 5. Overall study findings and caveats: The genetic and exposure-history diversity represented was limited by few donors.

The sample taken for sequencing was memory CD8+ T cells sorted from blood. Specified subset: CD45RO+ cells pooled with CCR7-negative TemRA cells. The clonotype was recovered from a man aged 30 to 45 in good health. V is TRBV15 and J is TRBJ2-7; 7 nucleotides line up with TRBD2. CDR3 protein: CATSRGREVTYEQYF. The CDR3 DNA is TGTGCCACCAGCAGAGGACGGGAGGTTACCTACGAGCAGTACTTC.